The source of this T cell receptor beta chain is a study of shared clonotypes between healthy human individuals. This CDR3 region has 17 residues. Germline lookup yields CDR1 SGHTA and CDR2 FQGNSA. Trimming removed 1 base at V and 0 bases at J, with 15 bases between. Terminally differentiated effector memory CD45RA+ cells were excluded from the naive CD8 cells, which were CD45RO-negative and positively selected for CCR7. Authors' methods: Junction-only immunoSEQ data arrived without quality scores, meaning filtering differed. Only in-frame clones appear in the TCRdb table, and some are missing; sequencing was by immunoSEQ multiplex PCR. V and J calls and clone size are those listed in that table; D and trimming were worked out from the DNA. The table has about 2.1 million clones, about 93% seen once; the top ten hold more than 1.5%.

This TCR came from a man between 18 and 29 years old in good health. Some clones in this sample may be carry-over from other donors' samples. Sequences were obtained from naive CD8+ T cells from PBMCs. The chain is built from TRBV7-2 and TRBJ1-2; TRBD1 might be the D (5 bases). CDR3 sequence (DNA): TGTGCCAGCAGCTTAGTTCAGGGTGCCGAAGCTAACTATGGCTACACCTTC. The encoded protein is CASSLVQGAEANYGYTF.